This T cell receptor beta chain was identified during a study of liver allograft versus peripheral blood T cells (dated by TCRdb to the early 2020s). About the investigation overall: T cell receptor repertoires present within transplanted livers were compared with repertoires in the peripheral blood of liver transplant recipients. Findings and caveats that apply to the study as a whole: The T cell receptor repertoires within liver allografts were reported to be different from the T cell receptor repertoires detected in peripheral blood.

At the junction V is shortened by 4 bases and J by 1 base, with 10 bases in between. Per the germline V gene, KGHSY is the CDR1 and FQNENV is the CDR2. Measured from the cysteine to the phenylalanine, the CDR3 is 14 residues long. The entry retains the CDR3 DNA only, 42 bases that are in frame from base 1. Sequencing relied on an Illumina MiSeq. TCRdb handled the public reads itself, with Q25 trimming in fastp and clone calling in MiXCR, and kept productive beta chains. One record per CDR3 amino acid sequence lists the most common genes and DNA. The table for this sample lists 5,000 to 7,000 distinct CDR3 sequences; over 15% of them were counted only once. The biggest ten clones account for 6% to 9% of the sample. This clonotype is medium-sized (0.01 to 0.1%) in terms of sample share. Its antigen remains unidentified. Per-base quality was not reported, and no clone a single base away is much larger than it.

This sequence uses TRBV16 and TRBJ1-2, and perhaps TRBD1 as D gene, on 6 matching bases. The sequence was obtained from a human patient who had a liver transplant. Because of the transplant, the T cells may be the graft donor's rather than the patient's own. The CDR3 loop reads CASSPQGLNYGYTF. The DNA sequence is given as TGTGCCAGCAGCCCCCAGGGGCTTAACTATGGCTACACCTTC. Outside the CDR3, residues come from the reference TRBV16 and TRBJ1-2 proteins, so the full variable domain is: GEEVAQTPKHLVRGEGQKAKLYCAPIKGHSYVFWYQQVLKNEFKFLISFQNENVFDETGMPKERFSAKCLPNSPCSLEIQATKLEDSAVYFCASSPQGLNYGYTFGSGTRLTVV.